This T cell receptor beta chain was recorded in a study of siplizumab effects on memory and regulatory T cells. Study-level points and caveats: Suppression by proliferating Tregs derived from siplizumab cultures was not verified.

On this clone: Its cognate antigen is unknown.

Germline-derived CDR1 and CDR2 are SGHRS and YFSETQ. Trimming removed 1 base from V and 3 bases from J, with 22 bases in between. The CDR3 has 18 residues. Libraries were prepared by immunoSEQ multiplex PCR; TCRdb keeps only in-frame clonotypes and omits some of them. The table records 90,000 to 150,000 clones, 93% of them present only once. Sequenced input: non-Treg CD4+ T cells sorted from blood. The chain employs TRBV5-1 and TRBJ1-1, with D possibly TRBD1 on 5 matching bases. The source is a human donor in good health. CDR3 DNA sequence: TGCGCCAGCAGCTTGCGCTTACAGGATATCCGCTGGGACACTGAAGCTTTCTTT. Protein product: CASSLRLQDIRWDTEAFF.